This T cell receptor beta chain emerged from a study of blood T cell repertoires in COVID-19. Study-level background: From the United States, Italy and Spain came samples of acute and convalescent COVID-19. PBMCs, B-cell-depleted T cells, or T cells provided the cDNA or gDNA that made up the material.

In the original workflow: Amplified reference gene primers provided the basis for estimating nucleated cell counts. The table came from immunoSEQ multiplex PCR; TCRdb's copy has only in-frame clones and leaves some out. V and J calls plus clone size are reproduced from that table; the DNA served to infer D and trimming. The sample consists of about 410,000 clones, 70% to 90% of them appearing once. Patients in Seattle were enrolled during active infection, then followed longitudinally. The ends were cut back, 4 bases at V and 4 bases at J, with 14 bases in the middle. The CDR3 contains 15 residues. Germline loops: CDR1 ENHRY, CDR2 SYGVKD.

This clonotype was sampled from a woman aged 40 to 55 with COVID-19, enrolled during active disease. J is TRBJ1-5 and V is TRBV10-3, with D uncertain. Sequenced material: peripheral blood. The CDR3 region is CAISVAADLNQPQHF. In DNA form, the CDR3 reads TGTGCCATCAGTGTAGCGGCAGATCTGAATCAGCCCCAGCATTTT.